The T cell receptor (beta chain) described here comes from a study of T cells in Graves' hyperthyroidism and ophthalmopathy. Broader study findings: Prediction of ophthalmopathy progression came a median around 6.1 months pre-onset. Through a model of 13 V-J features, ophthalmopathy was separated from stable hyperthyroidism.

Stable Graves' hyperthyroidism denoted no ophthalmopathy progression over 18 months. Cells are PBMCs isolated from 10 ml of fresh blood. Amplified regions were TCR beta CDR3 sequences from RNA transcripts. Researchers ran a first-round RT-PCR on the TCR CDR3 using the HTBI primer set. TCRdb analysed the multiplex PCR reads with MiXCR anew, one entry per CDR3 protein. The sample lists 700,000 to 950,000 distinct CDR3 sequences; over 35% were seen once. The CDR3 is 17 amino acids. CDR1 and CDR2 from the germline V gene are SGDLS and YYNGEE. Details on this clonotype: Its antigen is as yet unknown. One end of the junction is discordant with germline, which a read error may explain.

Material: blood. The source of this sequence is a woman aged 40 to 55 with Graves' hyperthyroidism. The chain has TRBV9 and TRBJ1-6, with TRBD1 matching 10 bases. In DNA, the CDR3 is TGCGCCAGCAGCTCCCGGGACAGGGGAATGGTTAATTCACCCCTCCACTTT. As protein: CASSSRDRGMVNSPLHF. The variable domain in full, completed from reference TRBV9 and TRBJ1-6, reads DSGVTQTPKHLITATGQRVTLRCSPRSGDLSVYWYQQSLDQGLQFLIQYYNGEERAKGNILERFSAQQFPDLHSELNLSSLELGDSALYFCASSSRDRGMVNSPLHFGNGTRLTVT.